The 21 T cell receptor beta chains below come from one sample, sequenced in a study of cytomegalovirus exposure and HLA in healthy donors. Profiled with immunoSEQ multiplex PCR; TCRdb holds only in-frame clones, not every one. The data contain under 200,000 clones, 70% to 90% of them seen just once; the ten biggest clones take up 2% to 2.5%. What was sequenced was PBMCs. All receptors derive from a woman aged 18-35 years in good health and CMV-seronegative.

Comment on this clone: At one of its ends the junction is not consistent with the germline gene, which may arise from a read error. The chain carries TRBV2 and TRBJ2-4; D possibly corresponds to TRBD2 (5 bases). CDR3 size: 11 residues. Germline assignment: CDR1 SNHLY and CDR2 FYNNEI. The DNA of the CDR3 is TGTGCCAGCAGTGGTGATGAGGGCTCAGACTTC. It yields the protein CASSGDEGSDF.

The CDR3 DNA sequence: TGTGCCAGCAGCTTAGGGACAGGGGCCTACGAGCAGTACTTC. Translation gives CASSLGTGAYEQYF. The V call is TRBV7-6, the J call TRBJ2-7; 9 nucleotides match TRBD1. Germline lookup yields CDR1 SGHVS and CDR2 FNYEAQ. With V trimmed by 1 base and J by 2 bases, 0 bases remained unmatched. The CDR3 is made up of 14 amino acids.

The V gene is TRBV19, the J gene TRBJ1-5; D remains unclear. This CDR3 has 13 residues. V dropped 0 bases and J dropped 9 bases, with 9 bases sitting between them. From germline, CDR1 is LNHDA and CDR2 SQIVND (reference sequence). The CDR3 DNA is TGTGCCAGTAGTATAGATCGTGAGAGGCCCCAGCATTTT. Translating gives CASSIDRERPQHF.

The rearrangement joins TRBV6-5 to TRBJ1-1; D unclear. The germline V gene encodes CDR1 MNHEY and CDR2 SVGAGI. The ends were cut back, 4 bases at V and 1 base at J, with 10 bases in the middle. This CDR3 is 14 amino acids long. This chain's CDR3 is CASSLVGRNTEAFF. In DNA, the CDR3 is TGTGCCAGCAGTTTGGTGGGCAGGAACACTGAAGCTTTCTTT.

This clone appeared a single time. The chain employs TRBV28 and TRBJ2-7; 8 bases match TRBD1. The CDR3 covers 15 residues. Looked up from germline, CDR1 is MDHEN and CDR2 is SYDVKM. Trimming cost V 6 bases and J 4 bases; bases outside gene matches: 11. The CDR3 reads CASSLPQGAQYEQYF. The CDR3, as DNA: TGTGCCAGCAGCCTTCCTCAGGGGGCCCAATACGAGCAGTACTTC.

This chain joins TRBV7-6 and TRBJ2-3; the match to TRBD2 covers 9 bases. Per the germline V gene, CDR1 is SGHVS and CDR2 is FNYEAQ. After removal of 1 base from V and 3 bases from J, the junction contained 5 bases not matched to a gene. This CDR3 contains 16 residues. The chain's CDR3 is CASSLGPGLATDTQYF. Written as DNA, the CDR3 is TGTGCCAGCAGCTTAGGACCGGGACTAGCAACAGATACGCAGTATTTT.

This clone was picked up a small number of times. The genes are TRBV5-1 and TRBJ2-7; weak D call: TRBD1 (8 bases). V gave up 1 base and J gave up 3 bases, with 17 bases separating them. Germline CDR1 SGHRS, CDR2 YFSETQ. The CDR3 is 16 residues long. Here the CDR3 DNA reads TGCGCCAGCAGCTTGACCGGACAGGGAGGGAGCTACGAGCAGTACTTC. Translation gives CASSLTGQGGSYEQYF.

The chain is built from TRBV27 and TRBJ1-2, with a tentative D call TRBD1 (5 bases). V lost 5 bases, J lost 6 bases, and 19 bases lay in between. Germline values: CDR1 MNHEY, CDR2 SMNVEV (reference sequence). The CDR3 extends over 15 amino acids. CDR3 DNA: TGTGCCAGCAGTCCGAGGGAGGTAGGGACGAATGGCTACACCTTC. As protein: CASSPREVGTNGYTF.

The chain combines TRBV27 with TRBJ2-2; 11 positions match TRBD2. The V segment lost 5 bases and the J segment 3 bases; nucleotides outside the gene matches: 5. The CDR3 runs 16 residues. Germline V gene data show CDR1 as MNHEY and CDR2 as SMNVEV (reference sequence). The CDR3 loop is CASSAGLAEYTGELFF. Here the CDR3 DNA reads TGTGCCAGCAGTGCGGGACTAGCGGAATACACCGGGGAGCTGTTTTTT.

CDR3 nucleotides: TGTGCCAGCAGCTTAGCGCCCAGGGACTACGAGCAGTACTTC. It yields the protein CASSLAPRDYEQYF. The chain combines TRBV7-9 with TRBJ2-7; D might be TRBD1 (5 bases). CDR3 length: 14 amino acids. Germline V CDR1 and CDR2: SEHNR, FQNEAQ (reference sequence). Trimming shortened V by 0 bases and J by 3 bases, and 9 bases separated the two germline ends.

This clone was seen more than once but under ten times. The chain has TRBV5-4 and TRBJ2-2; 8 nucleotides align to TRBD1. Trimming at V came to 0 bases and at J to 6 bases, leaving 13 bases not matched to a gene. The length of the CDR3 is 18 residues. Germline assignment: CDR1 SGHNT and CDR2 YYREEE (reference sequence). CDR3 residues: CASSLAGGASRTPGELFF. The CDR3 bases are TGTGCCAGCAGCTTGGCAGGGGGCGCATCCAGAACACCCGGGGAGCTGTTTTTT.

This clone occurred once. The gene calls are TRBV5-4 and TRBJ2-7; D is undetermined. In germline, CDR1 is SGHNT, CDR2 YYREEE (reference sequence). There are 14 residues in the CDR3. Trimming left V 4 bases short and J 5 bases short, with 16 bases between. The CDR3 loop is CASSASLQPHEQYF. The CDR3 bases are TGTGCCAGCAGCGCCTCCCTACAGCCCCACGAGCAGTACTTC.

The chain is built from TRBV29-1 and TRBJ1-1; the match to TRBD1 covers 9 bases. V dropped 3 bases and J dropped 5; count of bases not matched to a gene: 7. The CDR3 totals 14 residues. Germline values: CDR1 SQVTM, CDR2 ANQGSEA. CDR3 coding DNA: TGCAGCGTTGACTTGACAGGGGGTTGGACTGAAGCTTTCTTT. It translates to CSVDLTGGWTEAFF.

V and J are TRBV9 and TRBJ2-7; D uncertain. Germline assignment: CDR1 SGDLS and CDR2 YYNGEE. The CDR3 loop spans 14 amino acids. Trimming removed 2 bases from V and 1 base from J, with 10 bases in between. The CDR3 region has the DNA TGTGCCAGCAGCGTTACGGCGGTTTCCTACGAGCAGTACTTC. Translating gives CASSVTAVSYEQYF.

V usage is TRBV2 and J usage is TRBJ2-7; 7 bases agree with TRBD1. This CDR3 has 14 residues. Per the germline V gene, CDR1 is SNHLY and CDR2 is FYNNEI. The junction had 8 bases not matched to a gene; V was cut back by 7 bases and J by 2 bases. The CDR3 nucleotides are TGTGCCAGCAACAGGGGTCAGGGGACCTACGAGCAGTACTTC. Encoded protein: CASNRGQGTYEQYF. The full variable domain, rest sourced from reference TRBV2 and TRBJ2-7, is EPEVTQTPSHQVTQMGQEVILRCVPISNHLYFYWYRQILGQKVEFLVSFYNNEISEKSEIFDDQFSVERPDGSNFTLKIRSTKLEDSAMYFCASNRGQGTYEQYFGPGTRLTVT.

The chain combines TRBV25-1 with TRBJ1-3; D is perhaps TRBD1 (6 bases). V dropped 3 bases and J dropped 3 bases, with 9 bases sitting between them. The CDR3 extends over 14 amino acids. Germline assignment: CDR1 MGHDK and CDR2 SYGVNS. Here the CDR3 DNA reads TGTGCCAGCAGTGAGGGGGCGGTTGGAAACACCATATATTTT. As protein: CASSEGAVGNTIYF.

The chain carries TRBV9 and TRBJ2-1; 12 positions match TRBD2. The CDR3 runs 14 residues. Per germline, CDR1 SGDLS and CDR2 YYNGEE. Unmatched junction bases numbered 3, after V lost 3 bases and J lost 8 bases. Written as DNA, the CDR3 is TGTGCCAGCAGCGCACTAGCGGGAGGTGATGAGCAGTTCTTC. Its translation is CASSALAGGDEQFF.

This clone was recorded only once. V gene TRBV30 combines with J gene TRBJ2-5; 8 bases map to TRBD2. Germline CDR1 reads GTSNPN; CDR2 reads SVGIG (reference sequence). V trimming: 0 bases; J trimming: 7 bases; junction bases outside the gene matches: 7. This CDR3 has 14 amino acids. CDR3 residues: CAWSVFGGAVTQYF. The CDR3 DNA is TGTGCCTGGAGTGTATTCGGGGGGGCGGTGACCCAGTACTTC.

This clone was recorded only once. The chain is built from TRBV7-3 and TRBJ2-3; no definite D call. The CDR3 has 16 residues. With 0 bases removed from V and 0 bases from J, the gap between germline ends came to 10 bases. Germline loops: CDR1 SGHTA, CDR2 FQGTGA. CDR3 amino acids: CASSLTSSRSTDTQYF. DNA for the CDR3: TGTGCCAGCAGCTTAACTAGTAGCAGAAGCACAGATACGCAGTATTTT.

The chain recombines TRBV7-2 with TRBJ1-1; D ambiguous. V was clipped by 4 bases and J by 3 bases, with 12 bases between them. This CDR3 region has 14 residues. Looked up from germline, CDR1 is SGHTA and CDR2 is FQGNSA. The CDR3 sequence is CASSSNPGDTEAFF. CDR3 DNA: TGTGCCAGCAGCTCAAACCCCGGGGACACTGAAGCTTTCTTT.

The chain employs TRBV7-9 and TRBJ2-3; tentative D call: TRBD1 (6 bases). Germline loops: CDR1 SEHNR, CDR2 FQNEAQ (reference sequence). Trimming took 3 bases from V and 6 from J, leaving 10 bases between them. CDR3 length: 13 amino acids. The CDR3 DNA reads TGTGCCAGCAGCTTGGGGGCCGGGGATACGCAGTATTTT. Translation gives CASSLGAGDTQYF. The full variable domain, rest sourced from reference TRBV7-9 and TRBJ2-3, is DTGVSQNPRHKITKRGQNVTFRCDPISEHNRLYWYRQTLGQGPEFLTYFQNEAQLEKSRLLSDRFSAERPKGSFSTLEIQRTEQGDSAMYLCASSLGAGDTQYFGPGTRLTVL.